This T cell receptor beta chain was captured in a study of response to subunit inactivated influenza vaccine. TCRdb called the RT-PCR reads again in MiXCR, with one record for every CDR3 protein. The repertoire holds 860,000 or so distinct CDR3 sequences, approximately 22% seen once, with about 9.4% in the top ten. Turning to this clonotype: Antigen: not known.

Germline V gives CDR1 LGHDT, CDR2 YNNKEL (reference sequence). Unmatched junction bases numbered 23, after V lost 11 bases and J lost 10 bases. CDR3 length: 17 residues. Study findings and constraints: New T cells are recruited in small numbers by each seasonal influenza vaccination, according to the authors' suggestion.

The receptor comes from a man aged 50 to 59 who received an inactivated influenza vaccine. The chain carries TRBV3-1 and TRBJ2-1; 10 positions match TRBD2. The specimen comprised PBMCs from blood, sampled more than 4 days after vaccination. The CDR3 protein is CAFSSGILAGGREEQFF. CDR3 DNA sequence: TGTGCCTTCAGTTCGGGAATTTTAGCGGGAGGAAGGGAAGAGCAGTTCTTC.